The 9 T cell receptor beta chains below come from one sample, sequenced in a study of T cell clonality in common variable immunodeficiency. The assay was immunoSEQ multiplex PCR, and TCRdb's table has in-frame clones only and misses some. This record lists 35,000 to 55,000 clones, none seen once only, and the top ten clones contain about 0.73%. The sequenced sample consisted of peripheral blood mononuclear cells. The source of these receptors is a person aged 18 to 70 in good health.

This clone was counted between two and nine times. The read gets to within 3 residues of the CDR3 end, and the germline J gene fills in the rest. The chain joins TRBV7-8 to TRBJ1-2, with D unclear. There are 13 residues in the CDR3. In germline, CDR1 is SGHVS, CDR2 FQNEAQ. Incomplete CDR3 DNA: TGTGCCAGCAGCTTTACTAGGGTCGAGGGC. Translated: CASSFTRVEG. The CDR3 in its entirety is CASSFTRVEGYTF. The variable domain in full, with the rest retrieved from reference TRBV7-8 and TRBJ1-2, is GAGVSQSPRYKVAKRGQDVALRCDPISGHVSLFWYQQALGQGPEFLTYFQNEAQLDKSGLPSDRFFAERPEGSVSTLKIQRTQQEDSAVYLCASSFTRVEGYTFGSGTRLTVV.

Many counts were recorded for this clone. The read ends 3 residues early relative to the CDR3; the germline J gene fills the gap. This chain links TRBV7-2 with TRBJ2-1, with 8 bases lining up with TRBD1. This CDR3 is built from 14 residues. Germline-derived CDR1 and CDR2 are SGHTA and FQGNSA. V lost 5 bases to trimming and J lost 6 bases; unmatched junction nucleotides: 6. This CDR3 reads CASSPRTGINEQFF. The sequenced CDR3 bases are TGTGCCAGCAGCCCCCGGACAGGGATCAATGAG. The whole variable domain, remainder taken from reference TRBV7-2 and TRBJ2-1, is GAGVSQSPSNKVTEKGKDVELRCDPISGHTALYWYRQSLGQGLEFLIYFQGNSAPDKSGLPSDRFSAERTGGSVSTLTIQRTQQEDSAVYLCASSPRTGINEQFFGPGTRLTVL.

This clone has at least ten counts. The read ends 3 residues before the CDR3 terminus; that terminus is restored from the germline J gene. The rearrangement links TRBV7-3 to TRBJ2-1, with 8 bases lining up with TRBD1. The germline gives CDR1 SGHTA, CDR2 FQGTGA. V lost 3 bases and J lost 2; bases outside the gene matches: 6. The length of the CDR3 is 16 residues. CDR3 sequence: CASSLDRASTYNEQFF. CDR3 DNA (partial): TGTGCCAGCAGCTTGGACAGGGCATCGACCTACAATGAG.

This clone was recorded at least ten times. The CDR3 end falls 3 residues outside the read, so it is completed with the germline J gene. The rearrangement joins TRBV7-6 to TRBJ1-1; possibly TRBD1 for D (5 bases). This CDR3 is 14 amino acids long. Germline CDR1 is SGHVS and CDR2 is FNYEAQ. Trimming shortened V by 4 bases and J by 1 base, and 10 bases separated the two germline ends. The sequenced part of the CDR3 DNA is TGTGCCAGCAGCTCCTACACAGGGAACACTGAA. Its protein is CASSSYTGNTE. The complete CDR3 sequence is CASSSYTGNTEAFF. Full variable domain (outside the CDR3, taken from reference TRBV7-6 and TRBJ1-1): GAGVSQSPRYKVTKRGQDVALRCDPISGHVSLYWYRQALGQGPEFLTYFNYEAQQDKSGLPNDRFSAERPEGSISTLTIQRTEQRDSAMYRCASSSYTGNTEAFFGQGTRLTVV.

This clone was seen ten or more times. The read halts 3 residues ahead of the CDR3 end, with the missing end drawn from the germline J gene. The gene calls are TRBV9 and TRBJ1-1; D is ambiguous. The germline gives CDR1 SGDLS, CDR2 YYNGEE. V shed 0 bases and J shed 4 bases, with 10 bases lying between them. The CDR3 sequence is 14 residues long. The CDR3 bases that were read are TGTGCCAGCAGCGTAGAAGGCAGGCTCACTGAA. It encodes CASSVEGRLTE. The whole CDR3 reads CASSVEGRLTEAFF.

By share, this clone counts as medium-sized. The observed sequence ends 3 residues before the CDR3 terminus, with the missing tail filled in from the germline J gene. This chain connects TRBV6-1 to TRBJ2-6; no clear D gene. This CDR3 comprises 15 residues. V lost 2 bases to trimming and J lost 0 bases, with 5 bases between them. CDR1 and CDR2 from the germline V gene are MNHNS and SASEGT. The CDR3 bases that were read are TGTGCCAGCAGTGAACCCCGCTCTGGGGCCAACGTC. It is translated as CASSEPRSGANV. The complete CDR3 protein is CASSEPRSGANVLTF.

Many counts were recorded for this clone. The read falls 3 residues short of the CDR3 end, and the missing part is taken from the germline J gene. The V call is TRBV9, the J call TRBJ2-2; D perhaps matches TRBD2 (5 bases). The CDR3 extends over 16 amino acids. V was pared by 0 bases and J by 4 bases, with 13 bases between. Germline V lookup: CDR1 SGDLS, CDR2 YYNGEE. The CDR3 sequence is CASSVADGDGTGELFF. CDR3 bases read: TGTGCCAGCAGCGTAGCCGACGGGGATGGCACCGGGGAG.

This clone was recorded at least ten times. With the read ending 3 residues before the CDR3 end, the germline J gene is used to fill in that end. The chain links TRBV2 to TRBJ2-1; D call uncertain. V lost 7 bases, J lost 6 bases, and 13 bases lay in between. Germline CDR1 reads SNHLY; CDR2 reads FYNNEI. This CDR3 is 13 amino acids long. The CDR3 sequence: CASKESRSNEQFF. The sequenced part of the CDR3 DNA is TGTGCCAGCAAAGAGTCGCGGAGCAATGAG.

This clone has at least ten counts. The sequenced CDR3 bases are TGTGCCAGCAGTTTTGCTAGCGGGGGCCTT. Its protein is CASSFASGGL. The complete CDR3 protein is CASSFASGGLQYF. The rearrangement uses TRBV12-3 or TRBV12-4 and TRBJ2-4, with 10 bases identical to TRBD2. The read terminates 3 residues before the CDR3 end, so the remaining end is supplied by the germline J gene. The CDR3 is made up of 13 amino acids.